Sequencing of this T cell receptor (beta chain) was carried out in a study of T cell responses to AZD1222 COVID-19 vaccine. Concerning this clone: Its specificity is unknown.

General study points: With two AZD1222 doses given, Spike-specific TCR breadth and depth both rose.

Assay used: immunoSEQ multiplex PCR; TCRdb lists only in-frame clones, some missing. The sample includes roughly 110,000 clones, around 91% of them seen just once. Sequencing was performed on peripheral blood, taken on day 0 of AZD1222 vaccination. The sequence was obtained from an adult in good health.

The CDR3 DNA reads as TGTGCCACCAGTGATTTGCTTGGAAACACCATATATTTT. Translated: CATSDLLGNTIYF. The V and J genes are TRBV24-1 and TRBJ1-3; D is undetermined. The germline gives CDR1 KGHDR, CDR2 SFDVKD. V was clipped by 0 bases and J by 3 bases, with 2 bases between them. There are 13 residues in the CDR3.